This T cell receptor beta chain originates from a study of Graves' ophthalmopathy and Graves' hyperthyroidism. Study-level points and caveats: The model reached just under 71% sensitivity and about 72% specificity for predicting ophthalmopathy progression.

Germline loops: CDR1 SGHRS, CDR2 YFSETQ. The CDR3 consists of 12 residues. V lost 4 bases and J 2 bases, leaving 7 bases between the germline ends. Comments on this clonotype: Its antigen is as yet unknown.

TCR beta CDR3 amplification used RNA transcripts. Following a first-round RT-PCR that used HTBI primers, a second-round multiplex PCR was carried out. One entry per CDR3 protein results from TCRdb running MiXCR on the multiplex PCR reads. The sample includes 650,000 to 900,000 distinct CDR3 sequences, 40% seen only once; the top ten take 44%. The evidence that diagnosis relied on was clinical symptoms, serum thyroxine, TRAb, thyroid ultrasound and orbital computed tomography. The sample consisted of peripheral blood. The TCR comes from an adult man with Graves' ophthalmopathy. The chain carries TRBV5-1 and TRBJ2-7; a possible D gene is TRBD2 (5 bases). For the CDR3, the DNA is TGCGCCAGCAGCGGGAGACCCTACGAGCAGTACTTC. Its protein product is CASSGRPYEQYF.